This T cell receptor beta chain appears in the sequencing data of a study of CD8+ T cells in alopecia areata. Overall study: Once tofacitinib had been taken for 6 to 18 months, 6 months off drug followed.

Study conclusions and caveats: Tofacitinib delivered significant drops in scalp clonality and in expanded CD8+ clones among the top 100.

The CDR3 sequence is 15 residues long. Per germline, CDR1 SGHVS and CDR2 FQNEAQ. Trimming cost V 2 bases and J 4 bases, with 13 bases left between them. Reverse transcribed after extraction, RNA yielded cDNA as the sequencing template. Produced via immunoSEQ multiplex PCR; TCRdb's table is partial and in-frame only. The sample lists 130,000 to 150,000 clones; roughly four fifths were seen once. Treatment of the sample: oral pan-JAK inhibitor, 5-10 mg twice daily. Punch biopsies of lesional scalp, plus peripheral blood, were taken from alopecia areata patients. Cell sorting was applied to PBMCs, and CD4+ and CD8+ T cells were collected. To note about this clone: Its antigen is currently unknown.

The chain uses TRBV7-8 and TRBJ2-3; possible D gene TRBD2, 6 bases. The sample consisted of CD8+ T cells sorted from blood, taken at week 4, from a patient treated with tofacitinib. This TCR derives from a human donor with alopecia areata. DNA of the CDR3: TGTGCCAGCAGCTTAAGTGGCGGGGCCGCAGATACGCAGTATTTT. Translated, it gives CASSLSGGAADTQYF.